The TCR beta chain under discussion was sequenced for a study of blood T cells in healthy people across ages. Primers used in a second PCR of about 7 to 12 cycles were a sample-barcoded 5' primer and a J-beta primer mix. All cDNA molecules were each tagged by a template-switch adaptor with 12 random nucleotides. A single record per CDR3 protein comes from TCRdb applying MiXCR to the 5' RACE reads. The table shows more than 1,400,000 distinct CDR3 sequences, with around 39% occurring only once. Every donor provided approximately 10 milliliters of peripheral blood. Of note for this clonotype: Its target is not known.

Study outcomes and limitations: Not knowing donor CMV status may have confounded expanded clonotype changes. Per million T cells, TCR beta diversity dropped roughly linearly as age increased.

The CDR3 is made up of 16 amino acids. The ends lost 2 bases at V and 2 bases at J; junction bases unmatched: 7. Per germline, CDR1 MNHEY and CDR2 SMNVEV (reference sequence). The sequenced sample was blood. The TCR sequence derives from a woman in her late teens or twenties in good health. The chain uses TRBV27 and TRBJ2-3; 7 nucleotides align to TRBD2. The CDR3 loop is CASSLAGGSFTDTQYF. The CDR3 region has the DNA TGTGCCAGCAGTTTAGCAGGCGGGAGCTTCACAGATACGCAGTATTTT.